This TCR beta chain derives from a study of cytomegalovirus exposure and HLA in healthy donors. Overall study results and limits: Relative to equally common others, HLA-associated TCR beta chains showed greater clonal expansion in a later analysis. Later analysis showed TCR association rates varying by HLA locus, highest for DRB1 and lowest for HLA-C.

The primer mix had 60 Vbeta and 13 Jbeta primers. Assay: immunoSEQ multiplex PCR; the TCRdb copy retains only in-frame clones and omits some. The data show about 160,000 clones, 77% seen once. The germline gives CDR1 MNHEY, CDR2 SMNVEV (reference sequence). The CDR3 is made up of 14 amino acids. V was pared by 4 bases and J by 6 bases, with 15 bases between. A word on this clone: The antigen is undetermined.

Material: PBMCs. The TCR sequence derives from a man between 50 and 59 years old in good health and CMV-seropositive. The chain joins TRBV27 to TRBJ1-2; TRBD1 is a possible D gene (6 bases). The CDR3 loop is CASSWSGGANGYTF. The CDR3 DNA is TGTGCCAGCAGTTGGTCGGGGGGCGCGAATGGCTACACCTTC.